The clone carrying this T cell receptor beta chain appeared once. Its antigen is as yet unknown. The data stem from a study of T cell responses to AZD1222 COVID-19 vaccine. Study-level results: Recipients of AZD1222 seropositive at baseline numbered only 5 to 7. The breadth and depth of Spike-specific TCRs increased once two AZD1222 doses had been given.

Generated by immunoSEQ multiplex PCR, the TCRdb table keeps only in-frame clones and is missing some. The sample yields 80,000 or so clones, roughly 88% seen once. The sequenced sample was peripheral blood, obtained 28 days after the second AZD1222 dose. The source of this sequence is an adult who received the AZD1222 COVID-19 vaccine.

The CDR3 DNA reads as TGTGCCAGCACACTCAGGGGGACTAATGAAAAACTGTTTTTT. This sequence encodes CASTLRGTNEKLFF. J is TRBJ1-4 and V is TRBV11-2; the match to TRBD1 covers 7 bases. The germline V gene has CDR1 SGHAT and CDR2 FQNNGV. Trimming at V came to 7 bases and at J to 2 bases, leaving 4 bases not matched to a gene. This CDR3 spans 14 amino acids.